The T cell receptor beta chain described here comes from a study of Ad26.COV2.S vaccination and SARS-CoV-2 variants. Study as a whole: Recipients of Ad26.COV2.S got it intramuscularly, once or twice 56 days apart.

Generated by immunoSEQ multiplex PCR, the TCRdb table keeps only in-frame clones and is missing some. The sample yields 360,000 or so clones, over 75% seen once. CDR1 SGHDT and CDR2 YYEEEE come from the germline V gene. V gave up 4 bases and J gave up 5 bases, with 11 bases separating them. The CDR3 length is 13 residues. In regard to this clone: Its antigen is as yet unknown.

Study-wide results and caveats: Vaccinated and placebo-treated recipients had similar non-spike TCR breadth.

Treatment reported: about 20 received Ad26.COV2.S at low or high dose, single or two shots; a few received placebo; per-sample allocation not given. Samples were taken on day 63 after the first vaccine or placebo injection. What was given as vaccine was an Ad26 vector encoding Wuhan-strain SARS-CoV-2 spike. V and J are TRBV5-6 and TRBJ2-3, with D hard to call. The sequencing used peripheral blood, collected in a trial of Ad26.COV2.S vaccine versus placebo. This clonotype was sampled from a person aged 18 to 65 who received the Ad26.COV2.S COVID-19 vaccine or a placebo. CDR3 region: CASSPYGRDTQYF. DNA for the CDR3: TGTGCCAGCAGCCCCTACGGGCGAGATACGCAGTATTTT.